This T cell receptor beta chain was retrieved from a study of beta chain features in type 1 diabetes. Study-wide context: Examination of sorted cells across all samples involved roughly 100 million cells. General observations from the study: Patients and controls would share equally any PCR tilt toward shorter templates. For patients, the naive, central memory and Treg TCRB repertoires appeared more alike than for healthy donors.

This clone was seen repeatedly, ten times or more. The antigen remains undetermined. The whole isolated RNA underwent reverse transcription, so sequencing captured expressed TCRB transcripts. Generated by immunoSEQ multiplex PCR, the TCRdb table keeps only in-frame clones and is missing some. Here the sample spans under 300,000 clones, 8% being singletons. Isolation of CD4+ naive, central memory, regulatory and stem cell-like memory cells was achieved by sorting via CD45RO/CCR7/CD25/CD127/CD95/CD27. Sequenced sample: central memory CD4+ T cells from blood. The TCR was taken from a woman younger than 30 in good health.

CDR3 nucleotides: TGCGCCAGCAGCTCCCTTCGGGCTAGCGGGATAGAGACCCAGTACTTC. It yields the protein CASSSLRASGIETQYF. The chain carries TRBV4-3 and TRBJ2-5; 9 bases align to TRBD2. Germline CDR1 is LGHNA and CDR2 is YSLEER. Germline trimming cut 5 bases from V and 4 bases from J; bases unmatched to any gene: 11. This CDR3 is 16 amino acids long.